This is a list of T cell receptor beta chains from one sample in a study of blood T cell repertoires in COVID-19. Sequencing was performed with immunoSEQ multiplex PCR; in TCRdb, only in-frame clones are kept and a portion is missing. Of approximately 430,000 clones listed, roughly 85% are singletons. The material sequenced was peripheral blood. The receptors stem from a young woman with active or convalescent COVID-19. CDR3s include the opening cysteine and the closing phenylalanine or tryptophan. A D gene is named only where the DNA matches it firmly. A row's size may be missing; if present it is once, few, many or a size class.

TGTGCCAGCAGTGACGAGGGTCCGAACACTGAAGCTTTCTTT CASSDEGPNTEAFF . TRBJ1-1 TRBV2 .
TGCGCCAGCAGCTTAGGGGGAGACACCATATATTTT CASSLGGDTIYF . TRBJ1-3 TRBV5-1 .
TGTGCCAGCTCACTATTTGGGGGCAAGAACACTGAAGCTTTCTTT CASSLFGGKNTEAFF . TRBJ1-1 TRBV18 .
TGCGCCAGCAGCCACAGGGGAGAGTACGAGCAGTACTTC CASSHRGEYEQYF once TRBJ2-7 TRBV4-1 .
TGTGCCAGCAGCTTTGGGCTGGATTACGAGCAGTACTTC CASSFGLDYEQYF . TRBJ2-7 TRBV5-6 .
TGTGCCAGCAGGGAGGGCTCGACAGGGATTAGCAATCAGCCCCAGCATTTT CASREGSTGISNQPQHF . TRBJ1-5 TRBV7-8 TRBD1
TGCGCCAGCAGCCAACCCTGGACTAACACAGATACGCAGTATTTT CASSQPWTNTDTQYF . TRBJ2-3 TRBV4-1 .
TGTGCCAGCAGCTTGGGAGCTACTAATGAAAAACTGTTTTTT CASSLGATNEKLFF few TRBJ1-4 TRBV5-6 .
TGTGCCAGCAGTCGTATCGGCCCCGGGACAGGAAACCCGCGGCCTGAAAAACTGTTTTTT CASSRIGPGTGNPRPEKLFF few TRBJ1-4 TRBV6-6 TRBD1
TGCGCCAGCAGCTCGGGGCCAGGGGGTAATCCCTACGAGCAGTACTTC CASSSGPGGNPYEQYF . TRBJ2-7 TRBV5-1 TRBD1
TGTGCCAGCAGTGAAGGTAGCGGGAGGGGTTACGAGCAGTACTTC CASSEGSGRGYEQYF . TRBJ2-7 TRBV2 TRBD2
TGTGCCAGCAGTTTATTGGCGGGAGGGCCGGAAAATGAGCAGTTCTTC CASSLLAGGPENEQFF . TRBJ2-1 TRBV27 TRBD2
TGTGCCAGCAGTTTCGGACAGGGAAATTCACCCCTCCACTTT CASSFGQGNSPLHF . TRBJ1-6 TRBV6-5 TRBD1
TGCAGCGTTCGAGACGGGGATCAGCCCCAGCATTTT CSVRDGDQPQHF . TRBJ1-5 TRBV29-1 .
TGCGCCAGCAGCTTGAGTCCGGGGGAAGCCTACGAGCAGTACTTC CASSLSPGEAYEQYF . TRBJ2-7 TRBV5-1 .
TGTGCCAGTGGAGACTACAATGAGCAGTTCTTC CASGDYNEQFF . TRBJ2-1 TRBV19 .
TGTGCCAGCTACAGGAACACTGAAGCTTTCTTT CASYRNTEAFF few TRBJ1-1 TRBV2 .
TGTGCCAGTAGTATGAGGCAGGGGGCCAGGCCTATCTATGGCTACACCTTC CASSMRQGARPIYGYTF . TRBJ1-2 TRBV19 TRBD1